This TCR beta chain was recorded in a study of a mutant IDH1 vaccine in newly diagnosed glioma. Background on the study: Vaccines were first given 4-6 weeks after radiotherapy alone, or with temozolomide cycles.

Germline CDR1 and CDR2: MNHNS and SASEGT. This CDR3 comprises 13 residues. The ends lost 6 bases at V and 3 bases at J; junction bases unmatched: 2. This clone has just a few counts. Its antigen remains unidentified. The data were produced by immunoSEQ multiplex PCR, yet TCRdb's version contains in-frame clones alone and is incomplete. The table has 30,000 to 40,000 clones, just under 85% seen once; the top ten hold approximately 24%. As for time point: week 5, during vaccination. Vaccination comprised doses that each held 300 ug of mutant IDH1 20-mer peptide, plus topical imiquimod. The donors' diagnosis was new WHO grade 3 or 4 astrocytoma that was IDH1-mutant and ATRX-lost.

The TCR was taken from a man aged 25 to 45 with glioma. The V and J genes are TRBV6-1 and TRBJ1-2, with 9 bases lining up with TRBD1. The sample here was PBMCs, taken from a glioma patient whose treatment included an IDH1 peptide vaccine. CDR3 protein: CASSWTGDYGYTF. The CDR3 nucleotides read TGTGCCAGCAGCTGGACAGGGGACTATGGCTACACCTTC.